This T cell receptor beta chain is from a study of regulatory T cells in long-lasting Graves disease. Arm-PCR with iRepertoire HTBI primers amplified the CDR3 regions for these TCR beta libraries. TCRdb recomputed calls from the multiplex PCR reads with MiXCR, one row per CDR3 protein. Among about 470,000 distinct CDR3 sequences listed, 14% to 15% were seen once. Stated time point: newly diagnosed GD, antithyroid drugs for less than 3 months. Making the TCR library involved RNA that had been extracted from PBMCs. Patients came through an endocrinology department, and that department was in Xi'an, China. Study-wide results and limits: Rather than thyroid tissue, only peripheral blood underwent study.

Many counts were recorded for this clonotype. The antigen is unknown. V was trimmed by 3 bases and J by 5 bases, leaving 15 bases between them. The germline V gene has CDR1 SGHRS and CDR2 YFSETQ. CDR3 size: 16 residues. The data also belong to a second study, concerning T cells in Graves' hyperthyroidism and ophthalmopathy.

Source: peripheral blood mononuclear cells (PBMCs), taken at new diagnosis, from a patient treated with antithyroid drugs. The sequence derives from a woman in her 30s with Graves disease. This chain uses TRBV5-1 with TRBJ1-6; tentative D call: TRBD1 (5 bases). The CDR3 sequence is CASSYGTSGNNSPLHF. CDR3 DNA sequence: TGCGCCAGCAGCTACGGGACTTCAGGGAATAATTCACCCCTCCACTTT.